This TCR beta chain was obtained from a study of OX40 agonist ivuxolimab in advanced cancers. Profiling relied on immunoSEQ multiplex PCR, and the TCRdb table lists in-frame clones only, not all of them. The table lists tens of thousands of clones, 82% of them singletons. The CDR3 runs 15 residues. CDR1 is MNHEY, CDR2 SVGAGI, per germline. In regard to this clone: One junction end disagrees with the germline gene, perhaps due to a read error.

This TCR was sampled from an adult with an advanced solid tumor such as melanoma, head and neck, liver or kidney cancer. This material consisted of CD4+ or CD8+ T cells sorted from blood, taken in a trial of the OX40 agonist ivuxolimab. The chain uses TRBV6-5 and TRBJ1-1; D unresolved. CDR3: CASSLYQTARASGSW. CDR3 DNA: TGTGCCAGCAGTCTCTATCAAACCGCCCGGGCCTCCGGTTCTTGG.